This TCR beta chain was identified during a study of T cell responses to AZD1222 COVID-19 vaccine. Across the whole study: Second-dose schedules of about 4 or about 12 weeks were combined.

Regarding the study as a whole: Unmutated variant regions are reportedly the target of nearly half of TCRs that are spike-specific. Donors, mostly white British, included more females; clonal diversity was possibly underestimated. An increase in Spike-specific TCR breadth and depth was observed after two AZD1222 doses.

The CDR3 sequence is 14 residues long. V lost 1 base to trimming and J lost 4 bases; unmatched junction nucleotides: 0. Germline V gene data show CDR1 as MNHNS and CDR2 as SASEGT. Note on this clone: The target antigen is unknown.

The table came from immunoSEQ multiplex PCR; TCRdb's copy has only in-frame clones and leaves some out. The data show around 140,000 clones, 92% seen once. Specimen: peripheral blood, collected on day 0 of AZD1222 vaccination. This receptor was taken from an adult in good health. This chain connects TRBV6-1 to TRBJ1-3; 8 nucleotides agree with TRBD1. The CDR3, as DNA: TGTGCCAGCAGTGAAGGGACAGGGGGAAACACCATATATTTT. Amino acids: CASSEGTGGNTIYF.